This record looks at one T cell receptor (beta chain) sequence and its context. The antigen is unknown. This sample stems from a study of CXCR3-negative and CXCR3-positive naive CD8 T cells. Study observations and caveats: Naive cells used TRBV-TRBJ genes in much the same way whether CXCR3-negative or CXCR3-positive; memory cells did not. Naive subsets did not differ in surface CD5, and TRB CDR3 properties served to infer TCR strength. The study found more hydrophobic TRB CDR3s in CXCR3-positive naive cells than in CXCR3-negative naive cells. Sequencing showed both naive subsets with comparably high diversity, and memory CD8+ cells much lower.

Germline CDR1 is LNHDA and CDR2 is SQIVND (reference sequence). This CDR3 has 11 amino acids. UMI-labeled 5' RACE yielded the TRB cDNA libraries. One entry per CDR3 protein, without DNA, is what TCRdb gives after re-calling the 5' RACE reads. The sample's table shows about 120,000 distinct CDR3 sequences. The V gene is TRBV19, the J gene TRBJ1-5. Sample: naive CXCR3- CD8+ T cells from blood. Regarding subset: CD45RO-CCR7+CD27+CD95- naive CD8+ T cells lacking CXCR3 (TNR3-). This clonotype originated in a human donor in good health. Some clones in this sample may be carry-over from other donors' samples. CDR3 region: CASGTNQPQHF.